This T cell receptor beta chain was documented in a study of HIV-infected children after antiretroviral therapy interruption. Study information: Interruption-arm samples span weeks 0, 12, interruption end (24 or 48), and about 3 years post-study.

This CDR3 comprises 15 residues. Between the trimmed V and J ends, which lost 1 base and 1 base, there was a span of 9 bases. Germline-derived CDR1 and CDR2 are SGHRS and YFSETQ. A 3' RACE protocol on RNA, with unique molecular identifiers, produced the TCR library. TCRdb re-derived calls from the 3' RACE reads in MiXCR, one entry per CDR3 protein. The data hold about 50,000 distinct CDR3 sequences, with around 4.5% observed a single time. This clonotype was detected ten times or more. Treatment of the sample: PENTA 11 planned treatment interruption arm or continuous ART arm. Only samples with at least 5 million viable PBMCs qualified.

The rearrangement joins TRBV5-1 to TRBJ1-5; D is ambiguous. This specimen consisted of CD45RA+ CD4+ T cells from PBMCs, pooled from several time points, obtained from a donor given antiretroviral therapy, either interrupted or continuous. Regarding subset: naive CD4+ CD45RA+ CD45RO- T cells. The receptor's source is a pool of human donors with HIV. The CDR3, as DNA: TGCGCCAGCAGCTTGCTGTCGGGGAGCAATCAGCCCCAGCATTTT. It specifies CASSLLSGSNQPQHF.